Here is one TCR beta chain with its context. The entry originates in a study of T-cell memory formation after mild COVID-19. With V trimmed by 4 bases and J by 10 bases, 9 bases remained unmatched. This CDR3 has 14 residues. The germline V gene encodes CDR1 MGHRA and CDR2 YSYEKL. In TCRdb, the 5' RACE reads were re-called with MiXCR into one record per CDR3 protein. The sample lists hundreds of thousands of distinct CDR3 sequences, 18% occurring once. This receptor was obtained from an adult woman who had mild COVID-19 (a few samples of this study predate the infection). Cell type and time point are not known. Sequencing was carried out using PBMCs or a T cell subset sorted from them (not recorded which). The chain is built from TRBV4-1 and TRBJ2-1; TRBD1 matches at 8 bases. The CDR3: CASSPRTGRREQFF. The DNA of the CDR3 is TGCGCCAGCAGCCCGAGGACAGGGCGGCGAGAGCAGTTCTTC.